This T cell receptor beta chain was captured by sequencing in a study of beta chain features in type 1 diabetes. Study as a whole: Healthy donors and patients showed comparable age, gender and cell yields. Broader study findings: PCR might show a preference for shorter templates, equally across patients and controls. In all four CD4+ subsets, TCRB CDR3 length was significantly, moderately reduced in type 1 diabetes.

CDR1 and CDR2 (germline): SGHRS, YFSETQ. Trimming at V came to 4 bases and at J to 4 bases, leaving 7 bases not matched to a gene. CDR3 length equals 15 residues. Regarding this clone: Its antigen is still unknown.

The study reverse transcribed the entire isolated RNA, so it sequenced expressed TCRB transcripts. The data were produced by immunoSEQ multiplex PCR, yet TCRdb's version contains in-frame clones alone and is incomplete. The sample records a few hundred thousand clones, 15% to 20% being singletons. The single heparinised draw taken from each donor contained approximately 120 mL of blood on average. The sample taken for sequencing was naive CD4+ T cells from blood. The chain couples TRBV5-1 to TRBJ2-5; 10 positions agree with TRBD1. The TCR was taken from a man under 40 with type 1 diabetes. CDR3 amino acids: CASSGSGTGVETQYF. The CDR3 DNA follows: TGCGCCAGCAGCGGATCCGGGACAGGGGTAGAGACCCAGTACTTC.